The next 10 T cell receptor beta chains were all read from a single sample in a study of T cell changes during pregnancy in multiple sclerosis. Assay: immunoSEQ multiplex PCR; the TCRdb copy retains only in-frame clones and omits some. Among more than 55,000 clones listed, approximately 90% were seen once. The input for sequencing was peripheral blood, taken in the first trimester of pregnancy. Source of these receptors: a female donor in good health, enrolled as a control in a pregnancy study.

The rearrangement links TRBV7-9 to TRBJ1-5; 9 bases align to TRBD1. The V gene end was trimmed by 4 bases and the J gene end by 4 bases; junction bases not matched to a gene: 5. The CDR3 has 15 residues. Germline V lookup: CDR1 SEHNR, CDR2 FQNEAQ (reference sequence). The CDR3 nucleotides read TGTGCCAGCAGCTATACCGGGACAGGGAATCAGCCCCAGCATTTT. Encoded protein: CASSYTGTGNQPQHF.

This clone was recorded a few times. The CDR3 protein is CSVANLLDSTEAFF. CDR3 DNA: TGCAGCGTTGCTAACCTCCTGGACAGCACTGAAGCTTTCTTT. The V call is TRBV29-1, the J call TRBJ1-1, with a weak D call TRBD1 (6 bases). Germline CDR1 and CDR2: SQVTM and ANQGSEA. The V and J ends lost 4 bases and 4 bases respectively, with 16 bases between them. CDR3 length: 14 residues.

DNA of the CDR3: TGTGCCTGCCATGACAGGGGGCGCGATGAAAAACTGTTTTTT. This gives the protein CACHDRGRDEKLFF. The chain employs TRBV30 and TRBJ1-4; 10 nucleotides match TRBD1. Germline V gene sequence: CDR1 GTSNPN, CDR2 SVGIG (reference sequence). Trimming removed 6 bases from V and 6 bases from J; junction bases left unmatched: 7. The CDR3 consists of 14 residues.

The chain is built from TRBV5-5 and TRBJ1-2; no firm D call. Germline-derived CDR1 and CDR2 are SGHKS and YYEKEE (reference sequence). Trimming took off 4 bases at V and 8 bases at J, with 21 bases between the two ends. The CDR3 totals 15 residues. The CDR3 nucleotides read TGTGCCAGCAGCCCCCAACGTATTTCCCGAGGGGGCTACACCTTC. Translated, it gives CASSPQRISRGGYTF.

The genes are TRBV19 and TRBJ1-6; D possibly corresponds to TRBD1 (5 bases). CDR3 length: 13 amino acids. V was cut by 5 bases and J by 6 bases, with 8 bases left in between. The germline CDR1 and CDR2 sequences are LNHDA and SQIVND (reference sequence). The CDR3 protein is CASSAGGNSPLHF. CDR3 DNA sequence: TGTGCCAGTAGTGCGGGGGGTAATTCACCCCTCCACTTT.

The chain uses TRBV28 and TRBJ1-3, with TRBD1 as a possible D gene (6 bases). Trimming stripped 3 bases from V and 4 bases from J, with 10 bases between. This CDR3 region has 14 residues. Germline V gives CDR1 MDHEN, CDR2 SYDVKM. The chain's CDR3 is CASSFRGGGNTIYF. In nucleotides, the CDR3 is TGTGCCAGCAGTTTTCGAGGGGGAGGAAACACCATATATTTT.

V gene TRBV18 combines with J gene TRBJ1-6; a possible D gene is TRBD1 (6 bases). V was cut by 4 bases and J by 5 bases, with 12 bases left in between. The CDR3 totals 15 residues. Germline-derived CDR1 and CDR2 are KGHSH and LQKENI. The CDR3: CASSLDRADNSPLHF. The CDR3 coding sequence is TGTGCCAGCTCACTGGACAGAGCCGATAATTCACCCCTCCACTTT. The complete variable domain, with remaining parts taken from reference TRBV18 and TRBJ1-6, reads NAGVMQNPRHLVRRRGQEARLRCSPMKGHSHVYWYRQLPEEGLKFMVYLQKENIIDESGMPKERFSAEFPKEGPSILRIQQVVRGDSAAYFCASSLDRADNSPLHFGNGTRLTVT.

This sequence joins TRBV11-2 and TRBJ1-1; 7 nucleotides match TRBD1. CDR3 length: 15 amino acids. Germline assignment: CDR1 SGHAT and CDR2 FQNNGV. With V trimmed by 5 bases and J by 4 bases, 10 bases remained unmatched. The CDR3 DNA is TGTGCCAGCAGCCCGCGACAGGGTCGGGTCACTGAAGCTTTCTTT. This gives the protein CASSPRQGRVTEAFF.

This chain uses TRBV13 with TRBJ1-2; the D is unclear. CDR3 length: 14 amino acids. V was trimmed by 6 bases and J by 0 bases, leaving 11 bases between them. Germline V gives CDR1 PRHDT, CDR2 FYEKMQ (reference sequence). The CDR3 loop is CASSQMAANYGYTF. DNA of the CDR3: TGTGCCAGCAGTCAAATGGCAGCTAACTATGGCTACACCTTC.

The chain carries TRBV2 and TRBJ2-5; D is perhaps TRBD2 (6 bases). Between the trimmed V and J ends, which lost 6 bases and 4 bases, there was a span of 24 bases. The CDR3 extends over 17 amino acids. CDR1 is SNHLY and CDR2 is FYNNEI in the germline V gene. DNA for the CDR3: TGTGCCAGCAGCCTATTTTCTGGAGGGTGGAGTGGAGAGACCCAGTACTTC. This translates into CASSLFSGGWSGETQYF.